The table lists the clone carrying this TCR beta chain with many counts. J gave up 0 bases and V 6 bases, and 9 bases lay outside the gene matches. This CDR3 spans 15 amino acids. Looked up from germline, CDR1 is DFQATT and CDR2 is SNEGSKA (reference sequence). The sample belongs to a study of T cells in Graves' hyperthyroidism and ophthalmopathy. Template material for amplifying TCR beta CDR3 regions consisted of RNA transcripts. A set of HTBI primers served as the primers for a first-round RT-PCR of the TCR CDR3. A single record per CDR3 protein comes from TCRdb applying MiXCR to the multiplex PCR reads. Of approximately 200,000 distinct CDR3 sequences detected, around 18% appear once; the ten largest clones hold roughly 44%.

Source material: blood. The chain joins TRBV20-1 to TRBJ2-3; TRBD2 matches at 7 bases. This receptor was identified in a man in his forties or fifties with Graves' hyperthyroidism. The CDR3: CSAPGTTESTDTQYF. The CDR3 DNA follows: TGCAGTGCGCCAGGGACTACTGAAAGCACAGATACGCAGTATTTT.